Shown below are 23 T cell receptor beta chains from a single sample sequenced in a study of vaccination and CD4 T cells after COVID-19. Treatment reported: approximately 11-day PBMC culture with coronavirus spike peptide pools or control peptides (ViraFEST assay). These receptors' targets are unknown. Oncomine TCR Beta short-read sequencing was applied to DNA from cultured CD4+ T cells. TCRdb processed the PCR reads anew with MiXCR; each CDR3 protein has one entry. In the table there are 10,000 to 15,000 distinct CDR3 sequences, roughly 44% of which are singletons. This specimen was cultured CD4+ T cells from blood, taken after SARS-CoV-2 vaccination. All receptors derive from a human donor with COVID-19.

The genes are TRBV30 and TRBJ2-7, with 8 bases matching TRBD1. The CDR3 length is 13 residues. Germline-derived CDR1 and CDR2 are GTSNPN and SVGIG (reference sequence). The trim removed 6 bases at V and 5 bases at J, leaving 9 bases unmatched. Here the CDR3 reads CACLGTGPNEQYF. The CDR3 coding sequence is TGTGCCTGTCTCGGGACAGGTCCCAACGAGCAGTACTTC.

The chain carries TRBV19 and TRBJ2-2; D gene ambiguous. The CDR3 has 13 residues. V lost 3 bases and J lost 6, with 8 bases in between. In germline, CDR1 is LNHDA, CDR2 SQIVND (reference sequence). CDR3 bases: TGTGCCAGTAGTATGTCGCGCGCCGGGGAGCTGTTTTTT. Translating it yields CASSMSRAGELFF.

This clonotype was seen a few times. The gene calls are TRBV6-1 and TRBJ2-5, with D maybe TRBD2 (6 bases). The CDR3 has 11 amino acids. Germline CDR1 MNHNS, CDR2 SASEGT. The germline V and J ends were trimmed by 6 bases and 10 bases, with 12 bases remaining between them. CDR3 bases: TGTGCCAGCAGGGGACTGAGTGGCCAGTACTTC. It is translated as CASRGLSGQYF.

This chain uses TRBV27 with TRBJ2-2; the D gene is possibly TRBD2 (5 bases). CDR1 and CDR2 (germline): MNHEY, SMNVEV (reference sequence). The CDR3 has 15 amino acids. The V and J ends lost 5 bases and 3 bases respectively, with 13 bases between them. CDR3 protein: CASSPLRAYTGELFF. CDR3 sequence (DNA): TGTGCCAGCAGTCCCCTGAGGGCCTACACCGGGGAGCTGTTTTTT.

The chain uses TRBV11-2 and TRBJ2-5; 9 nucleotides align to TRBD1. Germline V gene data show CDR1 as SGHAT and CDR2 as FQNNGV. V lost 6 bases to trimming and J lost 5 bases; unmatched junction nucleotides: 7. The CDR3 totals 14 residues. The CDR3 loop is CASRRPGTGETQYF. Written as DNA, the CDR3 is TGTGCCAGCAGGCGACCCGGGACAGGGGAGACCCAGTACTTC.

The CDR3 loop reads CSAREYISGNTIYF. The CDR3 coding sequence is TGCAGTGCTAGGGAGTATATCTCCGGAAACACCATATATTTT. V usage is TRBV20-1 and J usage is TRBJ1-3, with D hard to call. CDR1 is DFQATT and CDR2 is SNEGSKA in the germline V gene (reference sequence). The CDR3 has 14 amino acids. V lost 3 bases and J lost 4, with 13 bases in between.

In the case of this clonotype: Germline and junction disagree at one end, which may indicate a read error. The CDR3 sequence: CASSLNPGQGNHETQYF. The CDR3, as DNA: TGTGCCAGCAGCCTCAACCCGGGACAGGGAAACCACGAGACCCAGTACTTC. The chain employs TRBV7-8 and TRBJ2-5; the match to TRBD1 covers 9 bases. From germline, CDR1 is SGHVS and CDR2 FQNEAQ. This CDR3 contains 17 residues.

The chain is built from TRBV20-1 and TRBJ2-1, with 14 nucleotides matching TRBD2. CDR1 is DFQATT and CDR2 is SNEGSKA in the germline V gene (reference sequence). V trimming: 4 bases; J trimming: 9 bases; junction bases outside the gene matches: 8. The CDR3 has 15 residues. In nucleotides, the CDR3 is TGCAGTGCTAAGCAGACTAGCGGGGGGGCAGGTGAGCAGTTCTTC. It codes for CSAKQTSGGAGEQFF.

The CDR3 DNA reads TGTGCCAGCAGCTCCTTAAGACTAGCCGTCAATGAGCAGTTCTTC. Translation: CASSSLRLAVNEQFF. The V gene is TRBV7-9, the J gene TRBJ2-1; 7 positions agree with TRBD2. CDR1 and CDR2 from the germline V gene are SEHNR and FQNEAQ (reference sequence). The CDR3 is 15 amino acids. The ends lost 4 bases at V and 6 bases at J; junction bases unmatched: 9.

The chain uses TRBV5-1 and TRBJ1-2; D may be TRBD1 (5 bases). Trimming removed 4 bases from V and 8 bases from J, with 15 bases in between. In germline, CDR1 is SGHRS, CDR2 YFSETQ. CDR3 size: 13 residues. The CDR3 nucleotides are TGCGCCAGCAGCCCGTTTCAGACAGCGGGCTACACCTTC. As protein: CASSPFQTAGYTF.

The V and J genes are TRBV7-2 and TRBJ2-2; the D gene is possibly TRBD2 (6 bases). The CDR3 has 15 residues. Germline assignment: CDR1 SGHTA and CDR2 FQGNSA. V was pared by 0 bases and J by 7 bases, with 12 bases between. CDR3 coding DNA: TGTGCCAGCAGCTTAGCTGGCCAGGGAGGCGGGGAGCTGTTTTTT. It yields the protein CASSLAGQGGGELFF.

The V gene is TRBV7-9, the J gene TRBJ2-7; 8 bases map to TRBD1. The CDR3 length is 16 residues. CDR1 is SEHNR and CDR2 is FQNEAQ in the germline V gene (reference sequence). Trimming cost V 5 bases and J 6 bases; bases outside gene matches: 15. For the CDR3, the DNA is TGTGCCAGCAGCCCGCCTCTTATTGGGCAGGGGGCCGAGCAGTACTTC. Protein: CASSPPLIGQGAEQYF.

The CDR3 sequence is CASSPSRGLGQPQHF. Written as DNA, the CDR3 is TGTGCCAGCAGCCCAAGTAGAGGGCTCGGGCAGCCCCAGCATTTT. The chain uses TRBV11-2 and TRBJ1-5; D is uncertain. Germline assignment: CDR1 SGHAT and CDR2 FQNNGV. V was cut by 5 bases and J by 7 bases, with 18 bases left in between. The CDR3 contains 15 residues.

DNA of the CDR3: TGTGCCAGCAGGGTGGGAAATTCACCCCTCCACTTT. Translated: CASRVGNSPLHF. This chain joins TRBV28 and TRBJ1-6; D is undetermined. V was clipped by 6 bases and J by 7 bases, with 7 bases between them. Germline CDR1 is MDHEN and CDR2 is SYDVKM. The CDR3 runs 12 residues.

This chain links TRBV5-8 with TRBJ1-5, with D possibly TRBD1 on 5 matching bases. Trimming shortened V by 6 bases and J by 6 bases, and 13 bases separated the two germline ends. CDR1 is SGHTS, CDR2 YDEGEE, per germline. The CDR3 has 13 residues. The CDR3 DNA reads as TGTGCCAGCACGCGGGACTCTCGTCAGCCCCAGCATTTT. The encoded protein is CASTRDSRQPQHF.

This clonotype was seen a handful of times. The V call is TRBV6-5, the J call TRBJ1-1; D call uncertain. The CDR3 is made up of 12 amino acids. CDR1 and CDR2 from the germline V gene are MNHEY and SVGAGI. V was trimmed by 0 bases and J by 10 bases, leaving 9 bases between them. Here the CDR3 reads CASSYSELGAFF. In DNA, the CDR3 is TGTGCCAGCAGTTACTCGGAGTTGGGAGCTTTCTTT.

This clonotype was counted only a few times. This chain joins TRBV6-5 and TRBJ1-2; D gene ambiguous. Per germline, CDR1 MNHEY and CDR2 SVGAGI. This CDR3 has 18 residues. V shed 0 bases and J shed 7 bases, with 24 bases lying between them. DNA of the CDR3: TGTGCCAGCAGTTACTCGGACCCCTCTCTCGGGAGGTGGAGTGGCTACACCTTC. Translation gives CASSYSDPSLGRWSGYTF.

With regard to this clonotype: A much larger clonotype is one base distant, so this may be a read error. The chain combines TRBV20-1 with TRBJ1-5; D may be TRBD1 (6 bases). The V end was cut by 3 bases, the J end by 3 bases, with 12 bases between. This CDR3 is 14 amino acids long. Germline V gives CDR1 DFQATT, CDR2 SNEGSKA (reference sequence). CDR3: CSARVTGANQPQHF. CDR3 DNA sequence: TGCAGTGCTAGGGTGACAGGTGCCAATCAGCCCCAGCATTTT.

CDR3 loop: CASSFLGGKNSPLHF. The CDR3, as DNA: TGTGCCAGCAGTTTCCTAGGGGGCAAGAATTCACCCCTCCACTTT. The V gene is TRBV27, the J gene TRBJ1-6, with TRBD1 matching 7 bases. CDR3 size: 15 residues. The trim removed 3 bases at V and 7 bases at J, leaving 6 bases unmatched. Germline-derived CDR1 and CDR2 are MNHEY and SMNVEV (reference sequence).

V and J are TRBV20-1 and TRBJ1-3, with D possibly being TRBD1 (6 bases). CDR3 length equals 17 residues. Germline V gives CDR1 DFQATT, CDR2 SNEGSKA (reference sequence). The germline V and J ends were trimmed by 0 bases and 0 bases, with 15 bases remaining between them. CDR3 amino acids: CSARDQGRGDSGNTIYF. CDR3 DNA sequence: TGCAGTGCTAGAGATCAAGGCAGGGGTGACTCTGGAAACACCATATATTTT.

The chain recombines TRBV28 with TRBJ1-6; D is unclear. The germline V gene has CDR1 MDHEN and CDR2 SYDVKM. Between the trimmed V and J ends, which lost 2 bases and 14 bases, there was a span of 19 bases. The CDR3 is made up of 15 amino acids. CDR3 in amino acids: CASSLGGSFLGSLHF. CDR3 in DNA: TGTGCCAGCAGTTTAGGAGGCAGCTTCCTTGGGTCCCTCCACTTT.

The CDR3 is CASSLGQGATDTQYF. In DNA form, the CDR3 reads TGTGCCAGCAGCCTCGGACAGGGTGCCACAGATACGCAGTATTTT. The rearrangement links TRBV7-2 to TRBJ2-3; 8 positions agree with TRBD1. Per the germline V gene, CDR1 is SGHTA and CDR2 is FQGNSA. CDR3 length equals 15 residues. The J segment lost 2 bases and the V segment lost 5 bases, leaving 6 bases of the junction unmatched.

This clonotype was counted only a few times. The rearrangement uses TRBV6-1 and TRBJ2-5, with 9 bases that match TRBD2. Germline assignment: CDR1 MNHNS and CDR2 SASEGT. The CDR3 is 16 amino acids. Trimming at V came to 6 bases and at J to 1 base, leaving 9 bases not matched to a gene. The CDR3 loop is CASSRSGGTIQETQYF. In DNA form, the CDR3 reads TGTGCCAGCAGCCGAAGCGGGGGGACTATCCAAGAGACCCAGTACTTC.